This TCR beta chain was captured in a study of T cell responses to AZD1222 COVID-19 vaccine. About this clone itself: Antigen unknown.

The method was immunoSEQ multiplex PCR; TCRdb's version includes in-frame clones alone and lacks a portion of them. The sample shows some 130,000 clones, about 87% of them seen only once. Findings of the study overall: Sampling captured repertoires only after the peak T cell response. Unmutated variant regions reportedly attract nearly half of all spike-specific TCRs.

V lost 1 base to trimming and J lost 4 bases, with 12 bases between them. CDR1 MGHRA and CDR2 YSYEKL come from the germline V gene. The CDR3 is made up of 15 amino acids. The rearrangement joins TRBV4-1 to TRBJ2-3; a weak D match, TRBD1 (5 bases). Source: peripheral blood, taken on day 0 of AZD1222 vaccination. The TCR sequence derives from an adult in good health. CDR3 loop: CASSQAQGRADTQYF. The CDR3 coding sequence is TGCGCCAGCAGCCAAGCGCAGGGCCGGGCAGATACGCAGTATTTT.